This T cell receptor (beta chain) was found in a study of monozygotic twins with inflammatory bowel disease (dated by TCRdb to about 2019). Regarding the complete study: The complete study included about 28 monozygotic twin pairs: 19 IBD-discordant Danish pairs and nine German pairs, of which four were IBD-concordant and five were IBD-discordant. Each individual had, on average, about 151 000 unique TCRalpha sequences and 181 000 unique TCRbeta sequences available for analysis. Disease-associated traits were sought mainly through comparisons between IBD patients and their genetically identical healthy co-twins within discordant pairs.

Turning to this clonotype: The target of this receptor is not known.

The CDR3 has 12 amino acids, counting the end cysteine and phenylalanine. DNA was not recorded. Based on the germline V gene (reference sequence), the CDR1 and CDR2 sequences are DFQATT and SNEGSKA. A roughly 2.7 ml peripheral blood sample was drawn into PAXgene tubes per donor and stored at -80°C. Total RNA was isolated from whole blood with the PAXgene blood miRNA kit on an automated QIAcube, without T cell sorting. Deep TCRalpha and TCRbeta repertoire profiling with unique molecular barcoding was performed on peripheral blood of monozygotic twin pairs concordant or discordant for inflammatory bowel disease. Smoking habits were recorded for all twin pairs, with individuals classified as current, former or never smokers. Points the paper makes about the study in general: Different T cell subtypes could not be distinguished in the analysis. No single strong signal or clonotype linked to IBD turned up in the results, so the idea that one exists was not supported. TCRbeta repertoire diversity, by inverse Simpson index, was decreased in IBD patients compared with their healthy co-twins. Differing immunosuppressive treatments among patients may have added background noise and inter-individual variability to the repertoires. Repertoire similarity did not differ between concordant and discordant twins, possibly due to limited statistical power. IBD patients shared fewer clonotypes with other individuals than healthy twins did, most markedly in patients showing signs of disease activity.

The library came from 5' RACE. Each TCR library was prepared from around 3,200 ng of total RNA. For each sample, cDNA was synthesized in eight separate reactions using SMARTScribe reverse transcriptase. During cDNA synthesis, template switching was used to introduce unique molecular identifiers that contained a 6-nucleotide sample barcode. TCRalpha and TCRbeta cDNA was amplified by two nested PCRs of approximately 17 and 9 cycles, with bead purification after each PCR. Before amplification, cDNA was treated with uracil DNA-glycosylase and purified using the QIAquick PCR purification kit. The second PCR added Illumina TruSeq-compatible adapters along with sample-specific barcodes. Library quality and concentration were checked on TapeStation and Qubit, and libraries were pooled at 5 ng each. The pooled libraries were sequenced with 2 x 100 bp reads and custom sequencing primers on an Illumina HiSeq2500 single-index Rapid Run. Turning to the authors' computational methods: PCR and sequencing errors were corrected by UMI-based consensus assembly using MiGEC version 1.2.6. MiXCR version 2.1.1 was used for V(D)J alignment, clonotype assembly and CDR3 extraction. Normalisation of gene usage, clonotype sharing and MAIT/NKT TCR abundance was achieved by analysing the top 1000, 10 000 and 20 000 clonotypes per sample. After downsampling to 27 000 UMIs, diversity was calculated as the inverse Simpson index using the vegan R package. Paired Mann-Whitney U tests on discordant twin pairs were used, with Benjamini-Hochberg multiple-testing correction. TCRdb reprocessed the sequencing reads and holds a single record per CDR3 protein sequence, with no DNA. The V and J calls were determined by TCRdb, not by the authors. The record for this sample contains approximately 330,000 distinct CDR3 sequences. The top ten clonotypes cover 2% of the sample.

The chain couples TRBV20-1 to TRBJ1-1; TCRdb picks TRBD1, but there is no DNA to check that call. This sequence was found in a human donor with ulcerative colitis or Crohn's disease, or a healthy co-twin of an affected twin (not recorded which). Sequenced material: blood. The CDR3 is CSARDRGGPAFF.